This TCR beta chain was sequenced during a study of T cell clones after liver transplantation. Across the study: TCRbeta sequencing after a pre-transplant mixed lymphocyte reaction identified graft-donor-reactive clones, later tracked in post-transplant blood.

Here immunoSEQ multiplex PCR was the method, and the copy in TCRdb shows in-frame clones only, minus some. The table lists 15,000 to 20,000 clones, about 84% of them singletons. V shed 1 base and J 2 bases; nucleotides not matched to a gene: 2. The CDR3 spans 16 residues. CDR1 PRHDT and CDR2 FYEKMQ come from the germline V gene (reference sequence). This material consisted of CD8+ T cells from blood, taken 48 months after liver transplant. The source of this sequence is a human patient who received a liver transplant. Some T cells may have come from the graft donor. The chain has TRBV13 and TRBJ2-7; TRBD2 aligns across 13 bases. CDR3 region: CASSLAGTSGAYEQYF. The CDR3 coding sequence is TGTGCCAGCAGCTTAGCAGGGACTAGCGGGGCCTACGAGCAGTACTTC.